The clone carrying this T cell receptor (beta chain) came up many times. Its antigen remains unidentified. This CDR3 has 14 residues. CDR1 MNHNS and CDR2 SASEGT come from the germline V gene. Trimming shortened V by 3 bases and J by 1 base, and 7 bases separated the two germline ends. The sample comes from a study of neurological immune-mediated disorders. Study-level results: Phylogenetic grouping placed 18 of 34 multiple sclerosis patients' repertoires in one related-CDR3 cluster, a possible signature.

Preparation of the unsorted libraries drew on 2 million PBMCs stored at -80 C. MiXCR, applied by TCRdb to the 5' RACE reads, yields one record per CDR3 protein. This table has 50,000 to 65,000 distinct CDR3 sequences, around 5% appearing once. The receptor's source is a woman in her forties or fifties with multiple sclerosis. Sequencing used PBMCs. V usage is TRBV6-1 and J usage is TRBJ2-1; the D call may be TRBD1 or TRBD2 (5 bases each). CDR3: CASSEWGSYNEQFF. CDR3 DNA sequence: TGTGCCAGCAGTGAGTGGGGGTCCTACAATGAGCAGTTCTTC.